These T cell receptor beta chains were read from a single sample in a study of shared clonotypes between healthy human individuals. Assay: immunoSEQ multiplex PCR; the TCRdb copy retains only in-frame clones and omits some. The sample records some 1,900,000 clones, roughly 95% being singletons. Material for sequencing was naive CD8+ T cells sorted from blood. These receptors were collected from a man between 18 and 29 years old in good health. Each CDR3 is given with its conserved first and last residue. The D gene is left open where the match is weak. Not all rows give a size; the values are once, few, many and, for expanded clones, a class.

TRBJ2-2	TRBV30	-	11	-	TGTGCCTGGAGCGGGGCCGGGGAGCTGTTTTTT	CAWSGAGELFF
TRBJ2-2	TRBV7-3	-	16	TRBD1	TGTGCCAGCAGCTGGTCGACAGGGGTGAACACCGGGGAGCTGTTTTTT	CASSWSTGVNTGELFF
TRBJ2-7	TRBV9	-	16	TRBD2	TGTGCCAGCAGCGTAGGGGCTAGCGGGGTCTCCTACGAGCAGTACTTC	CASSVGASGVSYEQYF
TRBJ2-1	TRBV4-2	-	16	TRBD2	TGTGCCAGCAGCCCCTCCGCGGGGGGGGTCGACAATGAGCAGTTCTTC	CASSPSAGGVDNEQFF
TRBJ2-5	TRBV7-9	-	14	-	TGTGCCAGCAGCTTATCATGGGGAGAAGAGACCCAGTACTTC	CASSLSWGEETQYF
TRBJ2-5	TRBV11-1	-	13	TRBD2	TGTGCCAGTGGGGGGGGACTCGGCGAGACCCAGTACTTC	CASGGGLGETQYF
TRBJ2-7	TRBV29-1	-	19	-	TGCAGCGTTGAAGCCTGGGGACAGGACCCTAGCGGAGGCTCCTACGAGCAGTACTTC	CSVEAWGQDPSGGSYEQYF
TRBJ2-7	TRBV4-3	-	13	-	TGCGCCAGCAGCCAAACTAGCTCCCTCGAGCAGTACTTC	CASSQTSSLEQYF
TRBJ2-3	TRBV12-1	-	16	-	TGTGCCAGCAGCCCGAGCGGTGCGGGAGGTCCAGATACGCAGTATTTT	CASSPSGAGGPDTQYF
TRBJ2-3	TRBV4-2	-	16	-	TGTGCCAGCAGCCAAGTGCTTAGCGGCGAAACAGATACGCAGTATTTT	CASSQVLSGETDTQYF
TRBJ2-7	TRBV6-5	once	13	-	TGTGCCAGCAGTTGGGGGTTGTCCTACGAGCAGTACTTC	CASSWGLSYEQYF
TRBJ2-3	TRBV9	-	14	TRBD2	TGTGCCAGCAGCGTAATAGCGGGGGCAGATACGCAGTATTTT	CASSVIAGADTQYF
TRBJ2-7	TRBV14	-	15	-	TGTGCCAGCAGCCAAGAAAGGGGCCGTCTCTACGAGCAGTACTTC	CASSQERGRLYEQYF
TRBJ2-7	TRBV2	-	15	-	TGTGCCAGCAGTGAAAGCGTGACAGACTACTACGAGCAGTACTTC	CASSESVTDYYEQYF
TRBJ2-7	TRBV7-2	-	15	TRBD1	TGTGCCAGCAGCTCCCTAGGACAGGGGCCCTACGAGCAGTACTTC	CASSSLGQGPYEQYF
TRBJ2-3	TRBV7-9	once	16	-	TGTGCCAGCAGCCCTCCTCGGCCCCGCGAGATGAATACGCAGTATTTT	CASSPPRPREMNTQYF
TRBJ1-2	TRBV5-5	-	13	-	TGTGCCAGCAGCTTGGCGTCGACAGCGCCTGACACCTTC	CASSLASTAPDTF
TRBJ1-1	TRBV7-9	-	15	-	TGTGCCAGCAGCTGGAATACAGGGCCTGGGACTGAAGCTTTCTTT	CASSWNTGPGTEAFF